Listed below are T cell receptor beta chains from one sample, sequenced in a study of T cell responses to AZD1222 COVID-19 vaccine. Profiling relied on immunoSEQ multiplex PCR, and the TCRdb table lists in-frame clones only, not all of them. The sample includes about 110,000 clones, about 94% of them seen just once. This specimen was peripheral blood, taken 28 days after the second AZD1222 dose. The receptor source for this set is an adult who received the AZD1222 COVID-19 vaccine. The CDR3 runs from the conserved cysteine through the conserved F or W. A D gene is named only where the DNA matches it firmly. Size values are once, few and many counts, or a class for expanded clones, and some rows have none.

TRBV6-5	.	.	TRBJ1-4	CASSTGRPYEKLFF	TGTGCCAGCAGCACCGGGCGACCGTATGAAAAACTGTTTTTT
TRBV11-2	.	.	TRBJ1-2	CASSPVQNTYGYTF	TGTGCCAGCAGTCCTGTTCAGAATACCTATGGCTACACCTTC
TRBV4-1	.	.	TRBJ1-1	CASSQGTGVFNTEAFF	TGCGCCAGCAGCCAGGGCACGGGAGTGTTTAACACTGAAGCTTTCTTT
TRBV7-9	.	.	TRBJ1-4	CASTKAATNEKLFF	TGTGCCAGCACAAAGGCTGCAACTAATGAAAAACTGTTTTTT
TRBV25-1	once	.	TRBJ1-1	CASSGRNTEAFF	TGTGCCAGCAGTGGGAGGAACACTGAAGCTTTCTTT
TRBV29-1	.	.	TRBJ1-1	CSGGKGWNTEAFF	TGCAGCGGGGGGAAAGGGTGGAACACTGAAGCTTTCTTT
TRBV5-4	.	TRBD2	TRBJ2-1	CASSQRLAGVNEQFF	TGTGCCAGCAGCCAAAGACTAGCGGGGGTTAATGAGCAGTTCTTC
TRBV5-4	.	TRBD1	TRBJ1-4	CASSHPTGGGGKLFF	TGTGCCAGCAGCCATCCGACAGGGGGCGGAGGAAAACTGTTTTTT
TRBV5-1	.	TRBD1	TRBJ1-1	CASSWTGGDDTEAFF	TGCGCCAGCAGCTGGACAGGGGGCGATGACACTGAAGCTTTCTTT
TRBV10-2	once	.	TRBJ1-2	CASSLNRALGYTF	TGCGCCAGCAGTCTGAACAGGGCTCTTGGCTACACCTTC
TRBV19	.	.	TRBJ1-5	CASSIDLPRRISNQPQHF	TGTGCCAGTAGTATAGATCTTCCCCGCAGGATTAGCAATCAGCCCCAGCATTTT
TRBV23-1	.	.	TRBJ2-7	CASSQSHRVASYEQYF	TGCGCCAGCAGTCAATCTCACAGGGTAGCTTCCTACGAGCAGTACTTC
TRBV19	.	.	TRBJ1-4	CASSISRGTEKLFF	TGTGCCAGTAGTATCAGCAGGGGAACTGAAAAACTGTTTTTT
TRBV12-3/TRBV12-4	.	.	TRBJ1-2	CASSLAIYGYTF	TGTGCCAGCAGTTTGGCGATCTATGGCTACACCTTC
TRBV7-6	.	TRBD1	TRBJ1-1	CASSQRGQMNTEAFF	TGTGCCAGCAGCCAGAGGGGACAGATGAACACTGAAGCTTTCTTT
TRBV9	.	TRBD2	TRBJ2-2	CASSGGSSGRGTGELFF	TGTGCCAGCAGCGGGGGCAGCAGCGGGAGAGGTACCGGGGAGCTGTTTTTT
TRBV7-2	.	.	TRBJ1-2	CASSSRPYPDGYTF	TGTGCCAGCAGCTCCCGACCTTATCCGGATGGCTACACCTTC
TRBV10-2	.	.	TRBJ2-5	CASSENRQETQYF	TGCGCCAGCAGTGAGAACCGGCAAGAGACCCAGTACTTC
TRBV7-9	few	.	TRBJ1-2	CASSQGPRGYTF	TGTGCCAGCAGCCAGGGACCCAGGGGCTACACCTTC
TRBV29-1	.	.	TRBJ2-3	CSVKPADTQYF	TGCAGCGTTAAGCCCGCAGATACGCAGTATTTT
TRBV10-1	.	TRBD2	TRBJ2-1	CASSEYLAGGNEQFF	TGCGCCAGCAGTGAATACCTAGCGGGAGGTAATGAGCAGTTCTTC
TRBV12-3/TRBV12-4	once	.	TRBJ2-2	CASRFPSGELFF	TGTGCCAGCAGATTCCCCTCGGGGGAGCTGTTTTTT
TRBV19	.	TRBD1	TRBJ1-6	CASSILPGQGSSPLHF	TGTGCCAGTAGTATACTACCGGGACAGGGAAGTTCACCCCTCCACTTT
TRBV6-1	.	.	TRBJ1-5	CASSEIAGLRNQPQHF	TGTGCCAGCAGTGAAATCGCGGGGCTCAGGAATCAGCCCCAGCATTTT
TRBV3-1/TRBV3-2	.	TRBD2	TRBJ2-3	CASRRRGNTDTQYF	TGTGCCAGCAGGAGGCGGGGGAACACAGATACGCAGTATTTT
TRBV5-1	.	.	TRBJ1-6	CASSLFLGRGAGNSPLHF	TGCGCCAGCAGCTTGTTCTTGGGAAGAGGAGCTGGCAATTCACCCCTCCACTTT
TRBV13	.	TRBD1	TRBJ1-1	CATKIGGQGRRAEAFF	TGTGCCACCAAGATAGGAGGACAGGGGAGGAGGGCTGAAGCTTTCTTT